The sample holds a few counts of the clone carrying this TCR beta chain. Antigen unknown. This may be a read error: a much more frequent sequence differs by one nucleotide. Axillary draining lymph nodes of breast cancer patients supplied the node samples. This sample is drawn from a study of breast tumors, draining lymph nodes, adjacent tissues. Study-level findings and limits: Tumor repertoires ranked between lymph nodes and nontumor tissue in diversity, with V and J gene preferences. Most tumor T cells seemingly derive from lymph node, then expand in tumor. Tumor T cell lymph node origin was a supported hypothesis, not proven.

The CDR3 extends over 15 amino acids. V trimming: 3 bases; J trimming: 4 bases; junction bases outside the gene matches: 8. TCRdb reprocessed the multiplex PCR reads via MiXCR and lists one record per CDR3 protein. This sample yields about 270,000 distinct CDR3 sequences, of which more than 30% are seen a single time; under 1.2% belongs to the top ten. This receptor was taken from a female donor with breast cancer. Some clones in this sample may be carry-over from other donors' samples. The chain couples TRBV12-3 or TRBV12-4 to TRBJ2-5; 7 bases line up with TRBD2. Sequenced material: axillary lymph node tissue. The CDR3 DNA sequence: TGTGCCAGCAGTTTTGGGGGAGGGTCCCGAGAGACCCAGTACTTC. Protein: CASSFGGGSRETQYF.